Listed below are T cell receptor beta chains from one sample, sequenced in a study of regulatory T cells in long-lasting Graves disease. TCRdb re-called the multiplex PCR reads through MiXCR, storing one row per CDR3 protein. The sample yields about 540,000 distinct CDR3 sequences, about 13% seen once. Separately, the same data were catalogued under a study of T cells in Graves' hyperthyroidism and ophthalmopathy.

Source: peripheral blood mononuclear cells (PBMCs), taken at new diagnosis, from a patient treated with antithyroid drugs. The receptors derive from a man aged 25-40 years with Graves disease. CDR3s include the opening cysteine and the closing phenylalanine or tryptophan. The D gene is left open where the match is weak. Size is stated for part of the rows, as once, few or many counts, or as a class when the clone is expanded.

TRBJ1-1	many	TRBV5-1	TRBD1	TGCGCCAGCAGCTTCTTATGGACAGGGAGCGACACTGAAGCTTTCTTT	CASSFLWTGSDTEAFF
TRBJ1-2	many	TRBV29-1	-	TGCAGCGTTGAAATTAGCTATGGCTACACCTTC	CSVEISYGYTF
TRBJ2-2	many	TRBV24-1	TRBD2	TGTGCCACCAGTGATAACATAGCGGGTCGGCGGACCGGGGAGCTGTTTTTT	CATSDNIAGRRTGELFF
TRBJ2-1	many	TRBV7-2	-	TGTGCCAGCAGCTCGTCCTGGCGCAATGAGCAGTTCTTC	CASSSSWRNEQFF
TRBJ2-1	many	TRBV5-1	-	TGCGCCAGCAGCTTGGCTCGAAACAATGAGCAGTTCTTC	CASSLARNNEQFF
TRBJ2-7	many	TRBV11-2	TRBD1	TGTGCCAGCAGTCTGACAGGGGGCTCGAGCGAGCAGTACTTC	CASSLTGGSSEQYF
TRBJ2-1	-	TRBV7-3	TRBD2	TGTGCCAGCAGCCTAAGGACTAGCGGGAGGAGCTCCTACAATGAGCAGTTCTTC	CASSLRTSGRSSYNEQFF
TRBJ2-1	many	TRBV10-3	TRBD2	TGTGCCACTGGGACTAGCGGTACAGGGCAGTCCTACAATGAGCAGTTCTTC	CATGTSGTGQSYNEQFF
TRBJ1-6	few	TRBV29-1	-	TGCAGCGTTACAGAACGATCCTCCTATAATTCACCCCTCCACTTT	CSVTERSSYNSPLHF
TRBJ2-5	many	TRBV15	-	TGTGCCACCAGCCTCGGACTCGTGGGGAAACAAGAGACCCAGTACTTC	CATSLGLVGKQETQYF
TRBJ2-2	many	TRBV9	-	TGTGCCAGCAGGTTTCCCGGGGAGCTGTTTTTT	CASRFPGELFF
TRBJ2-3	many	TRBV6-5	TRBD2	TGTGCCAGCAGTTACGCGGCTAGCGGGATAGGTACGCAGTATTTT	CASSYAASGIGTQYF
TRBJ1-5	many	TRBV10-3	TRBD1	TGTGCCATCAGGGCCACAGGGGTAAGTCAGCCCCAGCATTTT	CAIRATGVSQPQHF
TRBJ2-2	-	TRBV5-1	TRBD2	TGCGCCAGTGCTAGCGGTTTTGACACCGGGGAGCTGTTTTTT	CASASGFDTGELFF
TRBJ2-7	many	TRBV27	-	TGTGCCAGCAGTAGCAGGGTCTCCTACGAGCAGTACTTC	CASSSRVSYEQYF
TRBJ2-5	once	TRBV24-1	-	TGTGCCACCAGTGAATTCGGGACACCGGAGACCCAGTACTTC	CATSEFGTPETQYF
TRBJ2-4	many	TRBV6-2/TRBV6-3	-	TGTGCCAGCAGGGACGGACAGAATAAAAACATTCAGTACTTC	CASRDGQNKNIQYF
TRBJ2-3	many	TRBV12-3/TRBV12-4	TRBD2	TGTGCCAGCAGCTCACTACTCCGCTCATTTGGGGTAGGAGAGCGGGAGGCCACAGATACGCAGTATTTT	CASSSLLRSFGVGEREATDTQYF
TRBJ2-7	many	TRBV2	-	TGTGCCAGCAGTGAAGCGCTTCGTCGCGAGCAGTACTTC	CASSEALRREQYF
TRBJ2-7	many	TRBV6-1	-	TGTGCCAGCAGTGTGGCAGGGAGTGATTCCTACGAGCAGTACTTC	CASSVAGSDSYEQYF
TRBJ2-3	many	TRBV20-1	-	TGCAGTGCCACGCCCGGACGCACAGATACGCAGTATTTT	CSATPGRTDTQYF
TRBJ2-1	-	TRBV19	-	TGTGCCAGTAGTAGCCTCCGGGCCGTCAATGAGCAGTTCTTC	CASSSLRAVNEQFF
TRBJ2-1	many	TRBV3-1	TRBD2	TGTGCCAGCAGCCAATTGGTAGCGGGGCACAATGAGCAGTTCTTC	CASSQLVAGHNEQFF
TRBJ1-1	few	TRBV19	-	TGTGCCAGTAGTATAGTCCCAGGGAATCCTGAAGCTTTCTTT	CASSIVPGNPEAFF
TRBJ1-5	few	TRBV18	-	TGTGCCAGCTCACCCACGGGATCCGGCAAGGGTCAGCCCCAGCATTTT	CASSPTGSGKGQPQHF
TRBJ1-2	many	TRBV28	TRBD1	TGTGCCACGGCACAGGGGAACTATGGCTACACCTTC	CATAQGNYGYTF
TRBJ1-1	many	TRBV27	-	TGTGCCAGCAGTCCCCCCCCAGGGATGAACACTGAAGCTTTCTTT	CASSPPPGMNTEAFF
TRBJ2-5	few	TRBV5-1	-	TGCGCCAGCAGCTTGCAAGCGAGGGAGACCCAGTACTTC	CASSLQARETQYF
TRBJ1-5	-	TRBV15	-	TGTACCACCAGCCGCGGTGACAATCCCGGTCAGCCCCAGCATTTT	CTTSRGDNPGQPQHF
TRBJ2-1	many	TRBV20-1	-	TGCAGTGCCACTTTTGCGGGAAGATCCTACAATGAGCAGTTCTTC	CSATFAGRSYNEQFF
TRBJ2-3	-	TRBV5-1	-	TGCGCCAGCAGCTTGCGCCCTCGGGAACCCGGGGCAGGTGGTACGCAGTATTTT	CASSLRPREPGAGGTQYF
TRBJ1-1	many	TRBV27	TRBD1	TGTGCCAGCAACTTCCGGGACAGAGTGAACACTGAAGCTTTCTTT	CASNFRDRVNTEAFF
TRBJ2-1	many	TRBV7-8	-	TGTGCCAGCAGCCCCTGGGAAGGGGTGAAAAACAATGAGCAGTTCTTC	CASSPWEGVKNNEQFF
TRBJ2-7	many	TRBV7-9	-	TGTGCCACCTCTCAGGATCCCACAGGGCACGAGCAGTACTTC	CATSQDPTGHEQYF
TRBJ2-3	many	TRBV20-1	-	TGCAGTGCTAGAGATCCGGGACAAAGCACAGATACGCAGTATTTT	CSARDPGQSTDTQYF
TRBJ2-7	few	TRBV3-1	-	TGTGCCAGCAGCCAGTACCCCGAACCGGAGCAGTACTTC	CASSQYPEPEQYF
TRBJ1-2	many	TRBV12-3/TRBV12-4	TRBD1	TGTGCCAGCAGTTTCCAGGGGGCAGATGGCTACACCTTC	CASSFQGADGYTF
TRBJ2-7	-	TRBV5-1	TRBD2	TGCGCCAGCAGCTTGGGAGTAGCGGGGTCCTACGAGCAGTACTTC	CASSLGVAGSYEQYF
TRBJ2-2	many	TRBV29-1	-	TGCAGCGTTAGACGGGGGAACACCGGGGAGCTGTTTTTT	CSVRRGNTGELFF
TRBJ2-1	many	TRBV11-2	-	TGTGCCAGCAGCTTAGAGCAGCGGTGGCTGAGCAATGAGCAGTTCTTC	CASSLEQRWLSNEQFF